The T cell receptor beta chain under discussion was sequenced for a study of cytomegalovirus exposure and HLA in healthy donors. Whole-study findings and limits: Using the classifier, cytomegalovirus status was reportedly diagnosed with high specificity and sensitivity.

The CDR3 is 16 residues long. CDR1 is SGHDT and CDR2 is YYEEEE in the germline V gene. The trim removed 4 bases at V and 8 bases at J, leaving 16 bases unmatched. Points on this clone: The antigen remains undetermined.

In the PCR, 60 Vbeta and 13 Jbeta primers were used. Methods used by the authors: A later analysis tallied some 84 million unique TCR beta chains, roughly 11 million of them shared. TCRdb keeps only in-frame clones here, not all; method: immunoSEQ multiplex PCR. That table supplies the V and J calls and clone size; D and trimming were determined from the DNA. This sample has roughly 130,000 clones, with around 70% found just once. The sample taken for sequencing was PBMCs. The chain carries TRBV5-6 and TRBJ1-2, with 8 bases lining up with TRBD1. The source of this sequence is a man aged 35 to 55 in good health and CMV-seropositive. This CDR3 is CASSPEDRANLGGYTF. The DNA of the CDR3 is TGTGCCAGCAGCCCGGAGGACAGGGCGAACCTCGGAGGCTACACCTTC.